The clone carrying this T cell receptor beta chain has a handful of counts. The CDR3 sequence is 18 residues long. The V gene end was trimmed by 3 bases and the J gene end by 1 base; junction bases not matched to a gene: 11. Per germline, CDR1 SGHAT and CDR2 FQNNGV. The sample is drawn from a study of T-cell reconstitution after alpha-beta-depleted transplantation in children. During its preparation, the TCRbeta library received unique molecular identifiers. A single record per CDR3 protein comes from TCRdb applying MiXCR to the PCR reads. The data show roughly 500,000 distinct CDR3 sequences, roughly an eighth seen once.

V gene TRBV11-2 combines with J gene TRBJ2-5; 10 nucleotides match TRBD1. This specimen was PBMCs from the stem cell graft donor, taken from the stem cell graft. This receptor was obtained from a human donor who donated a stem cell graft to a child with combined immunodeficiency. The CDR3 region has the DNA TGTGCCAGCAGCTTCGGAGCCGGGACAGGGGTTTTCCAAGAGACCCAGTACTTC. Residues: CASSFGAGTGVFQETQYF.